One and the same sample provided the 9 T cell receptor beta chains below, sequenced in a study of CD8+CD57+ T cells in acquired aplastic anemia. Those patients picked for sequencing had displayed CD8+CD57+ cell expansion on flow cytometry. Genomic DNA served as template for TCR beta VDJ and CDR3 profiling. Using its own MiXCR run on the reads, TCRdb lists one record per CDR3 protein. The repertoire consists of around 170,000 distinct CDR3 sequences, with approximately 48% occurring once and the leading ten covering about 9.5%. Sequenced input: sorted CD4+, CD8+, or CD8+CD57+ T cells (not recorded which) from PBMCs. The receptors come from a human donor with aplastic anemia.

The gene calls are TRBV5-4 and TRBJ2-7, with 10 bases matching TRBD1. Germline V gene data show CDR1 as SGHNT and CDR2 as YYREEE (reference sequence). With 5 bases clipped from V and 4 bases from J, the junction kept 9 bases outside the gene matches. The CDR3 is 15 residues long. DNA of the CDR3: TGTGCCAGCAGAGCAGACAGGGGGCCTGCATACGAGCAGTACTTC. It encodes CASRADRGPAYEQYF.

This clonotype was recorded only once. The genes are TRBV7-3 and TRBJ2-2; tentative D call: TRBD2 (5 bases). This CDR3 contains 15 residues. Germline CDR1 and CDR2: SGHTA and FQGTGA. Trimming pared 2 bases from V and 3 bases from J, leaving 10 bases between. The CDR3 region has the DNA TGTGCCAGCAGCTTAGAGGGTTGGCACACCGGGGAGCTGTTTTTT. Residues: CASSLEGWHTGELFF.

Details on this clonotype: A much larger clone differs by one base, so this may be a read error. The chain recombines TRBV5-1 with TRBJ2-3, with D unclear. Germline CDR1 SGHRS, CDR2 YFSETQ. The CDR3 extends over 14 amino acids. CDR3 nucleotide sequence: TGCGCCAGCAGCTTGGTTGGTAACACAGATACGCACTATTTT. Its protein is CASSLVGNTDTHYF.

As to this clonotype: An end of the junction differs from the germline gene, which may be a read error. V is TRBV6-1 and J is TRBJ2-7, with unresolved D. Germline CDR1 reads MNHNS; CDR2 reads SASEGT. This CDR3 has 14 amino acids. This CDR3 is CASREGVIAYEQYF. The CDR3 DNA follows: TGTGCCAGCAGGGAAGGAGTGATTGCCTACGAGCAGTACTTC.

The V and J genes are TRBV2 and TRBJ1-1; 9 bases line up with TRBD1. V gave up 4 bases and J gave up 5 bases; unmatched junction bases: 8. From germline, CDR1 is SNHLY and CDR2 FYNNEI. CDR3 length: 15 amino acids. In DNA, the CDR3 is TGTGCCAGCAGTGTTACAGGGGGCGGTTTGACTGAAGCTTTCTTT. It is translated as CASSVTGGGLTEAFF.

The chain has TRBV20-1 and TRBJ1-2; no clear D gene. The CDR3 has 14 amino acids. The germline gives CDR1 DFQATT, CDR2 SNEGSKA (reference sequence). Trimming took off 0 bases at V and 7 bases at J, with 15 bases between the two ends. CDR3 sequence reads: CSARDSSRRSGYTF. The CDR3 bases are TGCAGTGCTAGAGATAGCAGCAGAAGAAGTGGCTACACCTTC.

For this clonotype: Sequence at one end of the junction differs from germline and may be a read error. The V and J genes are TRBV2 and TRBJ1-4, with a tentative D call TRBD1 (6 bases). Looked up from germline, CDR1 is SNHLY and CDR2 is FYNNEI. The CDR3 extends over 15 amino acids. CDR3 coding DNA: TGTGCCAGCAGTGAAAAGTCAGGGGTCGGTGAAAGACTGTTTTTT. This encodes CASSEKSGVGERLFF.

This chain's CDR3 is CASSPEDIIGSPLHF. CDR3 coding DNA: TGTGCCAGCAGCCCCGAAGACATCATAGGATCACCCCTCCACTTT. The chain combines TRBV7-2 with TRBJ1-6; D gene uncertain. V gave up 5 bases and J gave up 10 bases, with 18 bases separating them. Germline lookup yields CDR1 SGHTA and CDR2 FQGNSA. This CDR3 has 15 residues.

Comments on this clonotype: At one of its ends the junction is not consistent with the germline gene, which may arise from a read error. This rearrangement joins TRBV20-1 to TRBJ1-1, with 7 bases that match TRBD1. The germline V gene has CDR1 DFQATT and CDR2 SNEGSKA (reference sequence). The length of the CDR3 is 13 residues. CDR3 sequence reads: CSARRDSGYEAFF. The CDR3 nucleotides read TGCAGCGCTAGAAGGGACAGCGGATATGAAGCTTTCTTT.